Below, 22 T cell receptor beta chains from the same sample are listed, as sequenced in a study of cytomegalovirus exposure and HLA in healthy donors. The study ran its PCR with 60 Vbeta and 13 Jbeta primers. Assay: immunoSEQ multiplex PCR; the TCRdb copy retains only in-frame clones and omits some. The sample yields about 190,000 clones, just under 75% seen once. Sequencing input: PBMCs. All receptors derive from a man younger than 45 in good health and CMV-seropositive.

The table lists this clone with a few counts. The chain uses TRBV2 and TRBJ2-3, with D maybe TRBD2 (5 bases). The CDR3 has 15 residues. Trimming shortened V by 6 bases and J by 1 base, and 14 bases separated the two germline ends. The germline CDR1 and CDR2 sequences are SNHLY and FYNNEI. CDR3 sequence (DNA): TGTGCCAGCAGAGCAACTAGGTGGGGCACAGATACGCAGTATTTT. Translated: CASRATRWGTDTQYF.

The gene calls are TRBV5-1 and TRBJ2-6; weak D call: TRBD2 (6 bases). V was trimmed by 4 bases and J by 0 bases, leaving 14 bases between them. The CDR3 is 17 amino acids. The germline CDR1 and CDR2 sequences are SGHRS and YFSETQ. CDR3 in DNA: TGCGCCAGCAGCGAGGGACGGGGAGGCTCTGGGGCCAACGTCCTGACTTTC. Its translation: CASSEGRGGSGANVLTF. The complete variable domain, with remaining parts taken from reference TRBV5-1 and TRBJ2-6, reads KAGVTQTPRYLIKTRGQQVTLSCSPISGHRSVSWYQQTPGQGLQFLFEYFSETQRNKGNFPGRFSGRQFSNSRSEMNVSTLELGDSALYLCASSEGRGGSGANVLTFGAGSRLTVL.

Details on this clone: The junction and the germline gene differ at one end; a read error may be behind it. CDR3 bases: TGTTCCAGCAGCCTAGTGCGGGCAGCTGAAGCTTTCTTT. Translating gives CSSSLVRAAEAFF. The gene calls are TRBV7-9 and TRBJ1-1; D ambiguous. The CDR3 is 13 amino acids. Germline-derived CDR1 and CDR2 are SEHNR and FQNEAQ (reference sequence).

J is TRBJ1-1 and V is TRBV20-1; D not resolved. Germline V lookup: CDR1 DFQATT, CDR2 SNEGSKA (reference sequence). This CDR3 contains 11 residues. Trimming removed 1 base from V and 5 bases from J, with 5 bases in between. The CDR3 sequence is CSARASTEAFF. CDR3 nucleotide sequence: TGCAGTGCTAGAGCCTCTACTGAAGCTTTCTTT.

The gene calls are TRBV11-2 and TRBJ2-2, with 7 bases lining up with TRBD1. The V gene's germline CDR1 is SGHAT and CDR2 FQNNGV. The CDR3 consists of 16 residues. With 1 base clipped from V and 7 bases from J, the junction kept 9 bases outside the gene matches. The CDR3 protein is CASSLGPQGIFGELFF. The CDR3 nucleotides read TGTGCCAGCAGCTTAGGACCACAGGGGATTTTCGGGGAGCTGTTTTTT.

This sequence joins TRBV30 and TRBJ1-4; 7 bases are shared with TRBD1. From germline, CDR1 is GTSNPN and CDR2 SVGIG (reference sequence). This CDR3 is 16 amino acids long. The ends lost 1 base at V and 3 bases at J; junction bases unmatched: 8. This CDR3 reads CAWSGKGAPANEKLFF. CDR3 sequence (DNA): TGTGCCTGGAGTGGCAAGGGGGCGCCGGCTAATGAAAAACTGTTTTTT. Variable domain in full (rest from reference TRBV30 and TRBJ1-4): SQTIHQWPATLVQPVGSPLSLECTVEGTSNPNLYWYRQAAGRGLQLLFYSVGIGQISSEVPQNLSASRPQDRQFILSSKKLLLSDSGFYLCAWSGKGAPANEKLFFGSGTQLSVL.

The chain carries TRBV28 and TRBJ2-5; TRBD1 matches 9 bases. This CDR3 region has 12 residues. V was clipped by 5 bases and J by 7 bases; unmatched bases: 2. Germline V CDR1 and CDR2: MDHEN, SYDVKM. Here the CDR3 DNA reads TGTGCCAGCAGTAGGACAGGGGTGACCCAGTACTTC. Protein: CASSRTGVTQYF.

A few counts support this clone. The V call is TRBV4-1, the J call TRBJ1-1; maybe TRBD1 (6 bases). There are 16 residues in the CDR3. Germline lookup yields CDR1 MGHRA and CDR2 YSYEKL. With 1 base removed from V and 1 base from J, the gap between germline ends came to 13 bases. The CDR3 is CASSQAHRVPNTEAFF. DNA of the CDR3: TGCGCCAGCAGCCAAGCACACAGGGTACCGAACACTGAAGCTTTCTTT.

The rearrangement uses TRBV4-3 and TRBJ1-6; D is ambiguous. The ends were cut back, 4 bases at V and 6 bases at J, with 7 bases in the middle. Germline V gives CDR1 LGHNA, CDR2 YSLEER. The CDR3 length is 13 residues. CDR3 in amino acids: CASSLGPNSPLHF. The CDR3 nucleotides are TGCGCCAGCAGCCTTGGCCCTAATTCACCCCTCCACTTT.

The rearrangement uses TRBV11-3 and TRBJ2-7; 7 bases are shared with TRBD1. The CDR3 consists of 15 residues. V was clipped by 5 bases and J by 0 bases; unmatched bases: 7. The V gene's germline CDR1 is SGHNT and CDR2 YENEEA. The CDR3: CASSPGTVSSYEQYF. For the CDR3, the DNA is TGTGCCAGCAGCCCCGGGACAGTTAGCTCCTACGAGCAGTACTTC.

The chain links TRBV25-1 to TRBJ2-5; 7 positions agree with TRBD2. Germline CDR1 is MGHDK and CDR2 is SYGVNS. The CDR3 sequence is 15 residues long. Trimming removed 1 base from V and 5 bases from J; junction bases left unmatched: 7. CDR3 sequence reads: CASSELTSLSETQYF. As DNA, the CDR3 is TGTGCCAGCAGTGAATTGACTAGCCTGTCGGAGACCCAGTACTTC. The variable domain in full, with the rest retrieved from reference TRBV25-1 and TRBJ2-5, is EADIYQTPRYLVIGTGKKITLECSQTMGHDKMYWYQQDPGMELHLIHYSYGVNSTEKGDLSSESTVSRIRTEHFPLTLESARPSHTSQYLCASSELTSLSETQYFGPGTRLLVL.

A few counts support this clone. The CDR3 nucleotides read TGTGCCAGCTCACCCAACCCTAGCGGGAGGGCTAACGAGCAGTACTTC. Translated, it gives CASSPNPSGRANEQYF. The chain is built from TRBV18 and TRBJ2-7; 12 positions agree with TRBD2. From germline, CDR1 is KGHSH and CDR2 LQKENI. The J segment lost 5 bases and the V segment lost 3 bases, leaving 8 bases of the junction unmatched. This CDR3 region has 16 residues.

This CDR3 reads CASSPTGGNTEAFF. The CDR3 nucleotides read TGTGCCAGCAGCCCTACAGGGGGGAACACTGAAGCTTTCTTT. The V gene is TRBV27, the J gene TRBJ1-1; 8 nucleotides agree with TRBD1. The CDR3 spans 14 residues. CDR1 is MNHEY and CDR2 is SMNVEV in the germline V gene (reference sequence). J lost 1 base, V lost 6 bases, and 4 bases had no gene match.

The chain joins TRBV5-5 to TRBJ1-3; D call uncertain. CDR1 SGHKS and CDR2 YYEKEE come from the germline V gene (reference sequence). Trimming shortened V by 4 bases and J by 4 bases, and 9 bases separated the two germline ends. The CDR3 contains 13 residues. CDR3 protein: CASSARSGNTIYF. In DNA form, the CDR3 reads TGTGCCAGCAGCGCGAGGTCCGGAAACACCATATATTTT.

CDR3 nucleotides: TGCGCCAGCAGCCAAGATCACAATCAGCCCCAGCATTTT. As protein: CASSQDHNQPQHF. The chain combines TRBV4-3 with TRBJ1-5; no clear D. This CDR3 is 13 amino acids long. Germline V lookup: CDR1 LGHNA, CDR2 YSLEER. Trimming stripped 0 bases from V and 3 bases from J, with 3 bases between.

V and J are TRBV7-3 and TRBJ2-1; no reliable D call. CDR1 and CDR2 (germline): SGHTA, FQGTGA. The CDR3 length is 13 residues. The germline V and J ends were trimmed by 5 bases and 12 bases, with 17 bases remaining between them. CDR3 in DNA: TGTGCCAGCAGCACACTTCATGATGGGCGGCAGTTCTTC. This gives the protein CASSTLHDGRQFF.

This clone was seen a single time. CDR3 DNA sequence: TGTGCCAGTAGTATAGACGGCGGGGCCTCCTACAATGAGCAGTTCTTC. It codes for CASSIDGGASYNEQFF. J is TRBJ2-1 and V is TRBV19; the D gene is possibly TRBD2 (6 bases). CDR3 size: 16 residues. Germline V gene sequence: CDR1 LNHDA, CDR2 SQIVND (reference sequence). V gave up 0 bases and J gave up 0 bases, with 9 bases separating them. Filled out from reference TRBV19 and TRBJ2-1, the complete variable domain reads DGGITQSPKYLFRKEGQNVTLSCEQNLNHDAMYWYRQDPGQGLRLIYYSQIVNDFQKGDIAEGYSVSREKKESFPLTVTSAQKNPTAFYLCASSIDGGASYNEQFFGPGTRLTVL.

V gene TRBV6-5 combines with J gene TRBJ1-5, with TRBD1 as a possible D gene (6 bases). The germline V gene has CDR1 MNHEY and CDR2 SVGAGI. V was shortened by 5 bases and J by 1 base, with 12 bases between the two germline ends. The CDR3 has 15 amino acids. The CDR3 loop is CASSKNRESNQPQHF. DNA of the CDR3: TGTGCCAGCAGTAAAAACAGGGAAAGCAATCAGCCCCAGCATTTT.

This clone was seen only a few times. The rearrangement uses TRBV6-6 and TRBJ2-1; the D gene is possibly TRBD2 (5 bases). Germline values: CDR1 MNHNY, CDR2 SVGAGI (reference sequence). The length of the CDR3 is 11 residues. The ends were cut back, 5 bases at V and 8 bases at J, with 7 bases in the middle. CDR3 loop: CASSKLDEQFF. The CDR3 nucleotides read TGTGCCAGCAGTAAACTAGATGAGCAGTTCTTC.

V gene TRBV6-1 combines with J gene TRBJ1-1, with TRBD1 matching 8 bases. CDR3 length: 14 residues. The V gene's germline CDR1 is MNHNS and CDR2 SASEGT. V shed 6 bases, J shed 6 bases, and the junction held 9 bases outside the gene matches. DNA of the CDR3: TGTGCCAGCAGGGGGCAGGGGGCGATCGCTGAAGCTTTCTTT. Its translation: CASRGQGAIAEAFF.

Here the CDR3 reads CASSQGVHWQGAPEAFF. CDR3 DNA: TGTGCCAGCAGCCAAGGAGTCCATTGGCAGGGGGCTCCTGAAGCTTTCTTT. The V gene is TRBV14, the J gene TRBJ1-1; 8 nucleotides line up with TRBD1. V was pared by 1 base and J by 6 bases, with 13 bases of the junction left unmatched. The length of the CDR3 is 17 residues. From germline, CDR1 is SGHDN and CDR2 FVKESK. Full variable domain (missing parts from reference TRBV14 and TRBJ1-1): EAGVTQFPSHSVIEKGQTVTLRCDPISGHDNLYWYRRVMGKEIKFLLHFVKESKQDESGMPNNRFLAERTGGTYSTLKVQPAELEDSGVYFCASSQGVHWQGAPEAFFGQGTRLTVV.

The chain carries TRBV5-4 and TRBJ2-5; the D gene is possibly TRBD1 (6 bases). CDR1 and CDR2 from the germline V gene are SGHNT and YYREEE (reference sequence). The V and J ends lost 0 bases and 2 bases respectively, with 8 bases between them. There are 14 residues in the CDR3. CDR3 sequence: CASSLEGGQETQYF. Written as DNA, the CDR3 is TGTGCCAGCAGCTTGGAAGGGGGACAAGAGACCCAGTACTTC.